The clone carrying this T cell receptor delta chain ranks as medium-sized. The sample comes from a study of gamma-delta chains in newborns, infants, children. Background on the study: Innate gammadelta T cells reportedly expand polyclonally right after birth, driven by microbial exposure, per the title.

V lost 0 bases and J lost 7, with 12 bases in between. The germline gives CDR1 GEAIGNYY, CDR2 EKD. The length of the CDR3 is 16 residues. TCRdb redid clone calling on the reads using CATT. Here the sample spans fewer than 12,000 delta-chain clones, around 8.2% being singletons. Sequenced material: blood. This TCR was sampled from a child who was a newborn, infant or young child, either healthy, febrile or measles-vaccinated (not recorded which). The rearrangement joins TRDV2 to TRDJ3; no definite D call. The CDR3 here is CACDTVYSSDTRQMFF. Written as DNA, the CDR3 is TGTGCCTGTGACACCGTATACAGCTCCGACACCCGACAGATGTTTTTC.